This is a list of T cell receptor beta chains from one sample in a study of blood T cells in healthy people across ages. MiXCR, applied by TCRdb to the 5' RACE reads, yields one record per CDR3 protein. The sample shows 1.5 million to 2 million distinct CDR3 sequences, approximately 30% of them seen only once. Sample: blood. These receptors came from a woman in her thirties in good health. Each CDR3 is given without its conserved first and last residue. Fields, in order: D gene, J gene, V gene, CDR3 protein. D genes are given only for firm matches.

d_call: NA; j_call: TRBJ2-1; v_call: TRBV10-3; cdr3_aa: AISEVGDEQF
d_call: NA; j_call: TRBJ1-5; v_call: TRBV20-1; cdr3_aa: SALVGSLGSNQPQH
d_call: TRBD1; j_call: TRBJ2-5; v_call: TRBV29-1; cdr3_aa: SASRTGETQY
d_call: TRBD1; j_call: TRBJ2-7; v_call: TRBV20-1; cdr3_aa: SAQTGTVDYEQY
d_call: NA; j_call: TRBJ2-3; v_call: TRBV5-1; cdr3_aa: ASGMTDRGTDTQY
d_call: TRBD2; j_call: TRBJ2-1; v_call: TRBV20-1; cdr3_aa: SAHNSGDNEQF
d_call: NA; j_call: TRBJ1-1; v_call: TRBV6-2/TRBV6-3; cdr3_aa: ASSYRSGGANTEAF
d_call: TRBD1; j_call: TRBJ1-2; v_call: TRBV28; cdr3_aa: ASGRQGAYGYT
d_call: TRBD2; j_call: NA; v_call: TRBV7-2; cdr3_aa: ASSHSGGVAYNEQY
d_call: TRBD1; j_call: TRBJ2-2; v_call: TRBV7-9; cdr3_aa: ASSPLGQGRTGELF
d_call: NA; j_call: TRBJ1-2; v_call: TRBV5-1; cdr3_aa: ASTPGKGNYGYT
d_call: TRBD2; j_call: TRBJ2-1; v_call: TRBV6-2/TRBV6-3; cdr3_aa: ATSRAGLNYANEQF
d_call: TRBD1; j_call: TRBJ1-1; v_call: TRBV10-3; cdr3_aa: AISGDRGHNTEAF
d_call: TRBD2; j_call: TRBJ2-3; v_call: TRBV27; cdr3_aa: SSSSKFSSGHTSTDTQY
d_call: NA; j_call: TRBJ1-4; v_call: TRBV7-2; cdr3_aa: ASSFQPRKKLF
d_call: NA; j_call: TRBJ1-2; v_call: TRBV3-1; cdr3_aa: ASSLGYPYGYT
d_call: NA; j_call: TRBJ2-5; v_call: TRBV11-2; cdr3_aa: AGSLSPGGQETQY
d_call: TRBD2; j_call: TRBJ2-7; v_call: TRBV10-3; cdr3_aa: ATRTSGGAGYEQY
d_call: TRBD1; j_call: TRBJ1-4; v_call: TRBV19; cdr3_aa: ASSTRDRASSTNEKLF
d_call: TRBD1; j_call: TRBJ1-4; v_call: TRBV20-1; cdr3_aa: SARGGTGGNEKLF
d_call: NA; j_call: TRBJ2-7; v_call: TRBV12-3/TRBV12-4; cdr3_aa: ASRRGALNYEQY
d_call: NA; j_call: NA; v_call: TRBV29-1; cdr3_aa: SVAGGKNSYNEQY
d_call: NA; j_call: TRBJ1-2; v_call: TRBV6-5; cdr3_aa: ASSYSADGPVYGYT
d_call: TRBD1; j_call: TRBJ1-2; v_call: TRBV20-1; cdr3_aa: SARSQGAEDGYT
d_call: NA; j_call: TRBJ2-1; v_call: TRBV7-2; cdr3_aa: ASSPQDRLGEQF
d_call: TRBD2; j_call: TRBJ2-5; v_call: TRBV20-1; cdr3_aa: SALRGVGTSGGNYNEQY
d_call: NA; j_call: TRBJ1-2; v_call: TRBV28; cdr3_aa: ASNDLSMGYGYT
d_call: NA; j_call: TRBJ1-2; v_call: TRBV6-5; cdr3_aa: ASRSTGRGGYT
d_call: TRBD2; j_call: TRBJ2-2; v_call: TRBV20-1; cdr3_aa: SARKLAANTGELF
d_call: NA; j_call: TRBJ2-6; v_call: TRBV12-3/TRBV12-4; cdr3_aa: ASSLVRGWANVLT
d_call: NA; j_call: TRBJ2-7; v_call: TRBV7-2; cdr3_aa: ASSLSALAKSYEQY
d_call: NA; j_call: TRBJ2-7; v_call: TRBV12-3/TRBV12-4; cdr3_aa: ASMTPNYEQY
d_call: NA; j_call: TRBJ2-7; v_call: TRBV4-1; cdr3_aa: ASSPRGRDVSYEQY
d_call: TRBD2; j_call: TRBJ2-3; v_call: TRBV6-1; cdr3_aa: ASSSPSGATSSTDTQY
d_call: TRBD2; j_call: TRBJ2-3; v_call: TRBV11-1; cdr3_aa: ASSPGTSGGYTDTQY
d_call: NA; j_call: TRBJ2-3; v_call: TRBV7-2; cdr3_aa: ASSLQFTRY
d_call: NA; j_call: TRBJ2-1; v_call: TRBV2; cdr3_aa: ASTTGLSLDEQF
d_call: TRBD2; j_call: TRBJ2-3; v_call: TRBV18; cdr3_aa: ASSRRSGITDTQY
d_call: TRBD2; j_call: TRBJ2-1; v_call: TRBV20-1; cdr3_aa: SANSGTSAYNEQF
d_call: NA; j_call: TRBJ1-2; v_call: TRBV5-1; cdr3_aa: ASSFDLEGYGYT
d_call: TRBD2; j_call: TRBJ2-1; v_call: TRBV7-2; cdr3_aa: ASRQEPSGYNEQF
d_call: TRBD2; j_call: TRBJ2-1; v_call: TRBV20-1; cdr3_aa: SAAYGASGRAGYNEQF
d_call: TRBD1; j_call: TRBJ2-5; v_call: TRBV7-9; cdr3_aa: ASRMGQQEAQY
d_call: NA; j_call: TRBJ1-4; v_call: TRBV19; cdr3_aa: ASSGPNEKLF
d_call: NA; j_call: TRBJ2-1; v_call: TRBV5-1; cdr3_aa: ASSYNPPVYNEQF
d_call: TRBD2; j_call: TRBJ2-7; v_call: TRBV27; cdr3_aa: ASTTMSGSIYEQY
d_call: NA; j_call: TRBJ1-2; v_call: TRBV12-3/TRBV12-4; cdr3_aa: ASNLQAGGYT
d_call: TRBD2; j_call: TRBJ2-1; v_call: TRBV6-5; cdr3_aa: ASSYSNTGGGLGSYNEQF
d_call: NA; j_call: TRBJ2-3; v_call: TRBV11-3; cdr3_aa: AGSFSRGTDTQY
d_call: NA; j_call: TRBJ2-7; v_call: TRBV29-1; cdr3_aa: SVKKDRTYEQY
d_call: NA; j_call: TRBJ2-7; v_call: TRBV5-6; cdr3_aa: ASSLDPNTYEQY
d_call: NA; j_call: TRBJ2-1; v_call: TRBV9; cdr3_aa: ASSVAGANEQF
d_call: TRBD1; j_call: TRBJ2-6; v_call: TRBV12-3/TRBV12-4; cdr3_aa: ASSPRQGAGGANVLT
d_call: TRBD2; j_call: TRBJ2-3; v_call: TRBV29-1; cdr3_aa: SVEDLSGKSGTSTDTQY
d_call: NA; j_call: TRBJ2-3; v_call: TRBV29-1; cdr3_aa: SVRTDSSTDTQY
d_call: NA; j_call: TRBJ2-7; v_call: TRBV6-2/TRBV6-3; cdr3_aa: ASSYIPVDEQY
d_call: NA; j_call: TRBJ1-1; v_call: TRBV12-3/TRBV12-4; cdr3_aa: ASRTMNTEAF
d_call: TRBD1; j_call: TRBJ2-3; v_call: TRBV7-9; cdr3_aa: ASSLVGTGADTQY